This T cell receptor (beta chain) was observed in a study of blood T cells in healthy people across ages. Total RNA extracted from each sample amounted to at least 6 micrograms. CDR3 length equals 13 residues. The V gene lost 1 base and the J gene lost 6 bases, with 12 bases spanning the gap. From germline, CDR1 is SQVTM and CDR2 ANQGSEA. Using a J-beta primer mix together with a sample-barcoded 5' primer, a second PCR was run for about 6 to 12 cycles. One entry per CDR3 protein, called by TCRdb with MiXCR from the 5' RACE reads. The sample lists around 1,900,000 distinct CDR3 sequences, about two fifths occurring once. Concerning this clonotype itself: Its antigen is undetermined.

Broader study findings: Naive T cell percentage and TCR beta diversity correlated strongly. It was not known whether donors were CMV positive (a possible confounder of expanded clonotype changes).

The sequenced sample was blood. This TCR was sampled from a human donor in good health. V and J are TRBV29-1 and TRBJ1-2; D remains unclear. CDR3 loop: CSVEGLPSDGYTF. The DNA for the CDR3 is TGCAGCGTTGAAGGACTTCCCTCGGATGGCTACACCTTC.